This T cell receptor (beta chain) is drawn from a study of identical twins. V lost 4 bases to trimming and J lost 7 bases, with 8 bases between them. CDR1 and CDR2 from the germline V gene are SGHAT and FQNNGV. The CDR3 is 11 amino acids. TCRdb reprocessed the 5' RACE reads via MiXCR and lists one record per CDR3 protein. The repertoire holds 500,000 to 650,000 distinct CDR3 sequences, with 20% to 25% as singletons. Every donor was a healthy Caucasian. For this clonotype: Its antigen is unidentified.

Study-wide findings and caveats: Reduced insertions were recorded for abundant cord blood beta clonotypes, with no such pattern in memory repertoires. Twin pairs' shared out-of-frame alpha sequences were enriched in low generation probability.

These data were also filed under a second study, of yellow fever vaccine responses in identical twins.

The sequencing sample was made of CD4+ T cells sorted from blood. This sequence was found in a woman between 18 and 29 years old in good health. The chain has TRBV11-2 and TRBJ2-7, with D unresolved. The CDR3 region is CASSYGWEQYF. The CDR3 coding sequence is TGTGCCAGCAGCTACGGTTGGGAGCAGTACTTC. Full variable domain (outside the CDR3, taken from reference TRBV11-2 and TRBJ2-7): EAGVAQSPRYKIIEKRQSVAFWCNPISGHATLYWYQQILGQGPKLLIQFQNNGVVDDSQLPKDRFSAERLKGVDSTLKIQPAKLEDSAVYLCASSYGWEQYFGPGTRLTVT.